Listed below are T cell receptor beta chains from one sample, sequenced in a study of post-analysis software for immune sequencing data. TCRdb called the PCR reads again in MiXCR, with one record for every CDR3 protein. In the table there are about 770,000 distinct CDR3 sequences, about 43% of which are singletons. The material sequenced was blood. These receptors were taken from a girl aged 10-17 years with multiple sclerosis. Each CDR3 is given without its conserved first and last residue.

ASSPDRDYQETQY | TRBJ2-5 | TRBV28 | 13
ASSVMGETQY | TRBJ2-5 | TRBV25-1 | 10
AGGEDGYT | TRBJ1-2 | TRBV12-3/TRBV12-4 | 8
ASRLLETQY | TRBJ2-5 | TRBV7-3 | 9
ASSVADSSTDTQY | TRBJ2-3 | TRBV9 | 13
ASSLGQGATDAQY | TRBJ2-3 | TRBV12-3/TRBV12-4 | 13
SARDASGDYGYT | TRBJ1-2 | TRBV20-1 | 12
ASSRSEREQY | TRBJ2-7 | TRBV12-3/TRBV12-4 | 10
ASSPPPDRDTQY | TRBJ2-3 | TRBV7-9 | 12
ASSYDRTYNEQF | TRBJ2-1 | TRBV6-5 | 12
ASGLQGASYGYT | TRBJ1-2 | TRBV12-5 | 12
ASSQEPGSFPMSSYNEQF | TRBJ2-1 | TRBV3-1 | 18
ASSRPYSYEQY | - | TRBV7-8 | 11
SARDLARGLGAF | TRBJ1-1 | TRBV20-1 | 12
AISEGTSNEQF | TRBJ2-1 | TRBV10-3 | 11
SAPGQGREEY | TRBJ2-7 | TRBV20-1 | 10
ASSYTSSYEQY | TRBJ2-7 | TRBV6-5 | 11
ASSQVASGSINEQF | TRBJ2-1 | TRBV3-1 | 14
ASSRRRGAGETDTQY | TRBJ2-3 | TRBV4-3 | 15
ASSYPPYGIQKTQY | TRBJ2-5 | TRBV5-1 | 14
ASSDLHTEAF | TRBJ1-1 | TRBV25-1 | 10
ASSRGTGVTYGQY | TRBJ2-5 | TRBV25-1 | 13
ASSHGLAVDEQF | TRBJ2-1 | TRBV3-1 | 12
ASSYGVGTEAF | TRBJ1-1 | TRBV6-6 | 11
SVERGLEAF | TRBJ1-1 | TRBV29-1 | 9
ASSLVDSPNTEAF | TRBJ1-1 | TRBV7-9 | 13
SARNGIFSYEQY | TRBJ2-7 | TRBV20-1 | 12
ASSLAGTGVSETQY | TRBJ2-5 | TRBV7-7 | 14
ASSVTGGVGYT | TRBJ1-2 | TRBV19 | 11
SASSRTGGRGYT | TRBJ1-2 | TRBV20-1 | 12
SASKLAGVNEQY | - | TRBV20-1 | 12
SARGGQFHRETQY | - | TRBV20-1 | 13
ASSEQEVPYEQY | - | TRBV25-1 | 12
ASSYGLAGGRVEQF | TRBJ2-1 | TRBV19 | 14
SAPQRNSPLH | TRBJ1-6 | TRBV20-1 | 10
ASSFISRREQY | TRBJ2-7 | TRBV28 | 11
ASSLDGTEAF | TRBJ1-1 | TRBV11-1 | 10
ASSRQGPIQNEQF | TRBJ2-1 | TRBV6-2/TRBV6-3 | 13
SARENPYGYT | TRBJ1-2 | TRBV20-1 | 10
ASSTRSTDPHYNEQF | TRBJ2-1 | TRBV27 | 15
ASSELAGALDTQY | TRBJ2-3 | TRBV6-1 | 13
SALRGLAGGLRENEQY | TRBJ2-7 | TRBV20-1 | 16
ASSLGTSGTDTQY | TRBJ2-3 | TRBV7-2 | 13
ASSSGLGADYEQY | TRBJ2-7 | TRBV5-6 | 13
SASPDRTKNIQY | TRBJ2-4 | TRBV20-1 | 12
ASSRTEFQETQY | TRBJ2-5 | TRBV7-9 | 12
ASSLDGRYNSPLH | TRBJ1-6 | TRBV28 | 13
ASSGRTGAGYT | TRBJ1-2 | TRBV6-1 | 11